The count of the clone carrying this T cell receptor beta chain is one. The target antigen is unknown. The V gene lost 1 base and the J gene lost 8 bases, with 12 bases spanning the gap. CDR1 and CDR2 from the germline V gene are SGHRS and YFSETQ. The CDR3 consists of 14 residues. This sample is drawn from a study of T cell responses to AZD1222 COVID-19 vaccine. Findings and limits, study-wide: Only after the peak T cell response were repertoires sampled. Females made up more of the donors, who were largely white British, and clonal diversity may have come out too low.

The assay was immunoSEQ multiplex PCR, and TCRdb's table has in-frame clones only and misses some. Of about 110,000 clones listed, 92% are singletons. Second-dose timings of about 4 or about 12 weeks were pooled. The chain employs TRBV5-1 and TRBJ1-4; a possible D gene is TRBD1 (5 bases). The clonotype was recovered from an adult who received the AZD1222 COVID-19 vaccine. Here the sequenced sample was peripheral blood, taken 28 days after the second AZD1222 dose. The CDR3 nucleotides read TGCGCCAGCAGCTTGATCTGGGGCGGAGAAAAACTGTTTTTT. This translates into CASSLIWGGEKLFF.